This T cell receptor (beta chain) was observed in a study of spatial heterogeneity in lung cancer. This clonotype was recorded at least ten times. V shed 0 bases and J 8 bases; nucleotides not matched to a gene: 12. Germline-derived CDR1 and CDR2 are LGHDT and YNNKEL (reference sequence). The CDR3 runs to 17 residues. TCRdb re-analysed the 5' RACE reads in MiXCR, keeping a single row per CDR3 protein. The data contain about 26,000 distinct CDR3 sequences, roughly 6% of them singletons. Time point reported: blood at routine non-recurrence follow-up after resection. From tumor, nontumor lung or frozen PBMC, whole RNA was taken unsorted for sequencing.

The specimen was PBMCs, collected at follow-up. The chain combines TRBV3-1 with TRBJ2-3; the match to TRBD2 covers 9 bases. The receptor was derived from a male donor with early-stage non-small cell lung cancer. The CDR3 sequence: CASSQDHLAGSPPTQYF. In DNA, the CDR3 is TGTGCCAGCAGCCAAGATCACCTAGCGGGGTCACCCCCTACGCAGTATTTT.